One sample yielded the 17 T cell receptor beta chains listed below, sequenced in a study of cytomegalovirus exposure and HLA in healthy donors. The study ran its PCR with 60 Vbeta and 13 Jbeta primers. Measured with immunoSEQ multiplex PCR; TCRdb has only the in-frame clones, and not every one. This table holds tens of thousands of clones, 70% to 80% found once. The specimen was PBMCs. All receptors derive from a man aged 50 to 60 in good health and CMV-seronegative.

The table lists this clone with a few counts. The chain carries TRBV4-1 and TRBJ1-2; D not resolved. Germline V gives CDR1 MGHRA, CDR2 YSYEKL. Trimming pared 1 base from V and 4 bases from J, leaving 13 bases between. This CDR3 has 15 amino acids. DNA of the CDR3: TGCGCCAGCAGCCAAGGGGAGACCTTTACCTATGGCTACACCTTC. Its translation is CASSQGETFTYGYTF.

The chain is built from TRBV28 and TRBJ1-1; tentative D call: TRBD1 (5 bases). The CDR3 covers 14 residues. V lost 5 bases and J 4 bases, leaving 14 bases between the germline ends. Germline CDR1 is MDHEN and CDR2 is SYDVKM. The CDR3 bases are TGTGCCAGCAGTCCGAATATTAGGGGCACTGAAGCTTTCTTT. This translates into CASSPNIRGTEAFF.

This clone has just a few counts. The chain couples TRBV2 to TRBJ1-1, with D tentatively TRBD1 (5 bases). V lost 7 bases to trimming and J lost 1 base, with 13 bases between them. The V gene's germline CDR1 is SNHLY and CDR2 FYNNEI. The CDR3 has 14 residues. The CDR3 sequence: CASTREAQNTEAFF. CDR3 bases: TGTGCCAGCACCAGGGAGGCCCAGAACACTGAAGCTTTCTTT. The full variable domain, rest sourced from reference TRBV2 and TRBJ1-1, is EPEVTQTPSHQVTQMGQEVILRCVPISNHLYFYWYRQILGQKVEFLVSFYNNEISEKSEIFDDQFSVERPDGSNFTLKIRSTKLEDSAMYFCASTREAQNTEAFFGQGTRLTVV.

The CDR3, as DNA: TGTGCCAGCAGTCCCCCCGGGGGGTGGGCCTACAATGAGCAGTTCTTC. Translated, it gives CASSPPGGWAYNEQFF. V gene TRBV28 combines with J gene TRBJ2-1, with TRBD2 matching over 7 bases. Losses at the gene ends were 5 bases for V and 2 bases for J; bases not matched to a gene: 9. CDR1 MDHEN and CDR2 SYDVKM come from the germline V gene. The CDR3 is 16 amino acids.

The chain carries TRBV19 and TRBJ1-2; possibly TRBD1 for D (6 bases). CDR1 is LNHDA, CDR2 SQIVND, per germline (reference sequence). The CDR3 has 13 amino acids. V shed 7 bases and J shed 3 bases, with 12 bases lying between them. CDR3: CASMKAGDYGYTF. The CDR3 region has the DNA TGTGCCAGTATGAAGGCAGGGGACTATGGCTACACCTTC.

The genes are TRBV6-5 and TRBJ1-5; TRBD1 might be the D (6 bases). The CDR3 consists of 15 residues. In germline, CDR1 is MNHEY, CDR2 SVGAGI. The V gene lost 0 bases and the J gene lost 7 bases, with 13 bases spanning the gap. The CDR3 nucleotides are TGTGCCAGCAGTTACTCGGGGGGCGGGGGGCAGCCCCAGCATTTT. Residues: CASSYSGGGGQPQHF.

The J gene is TRBJ1-1, the V gene TRBV5-1; D is possibly TRBD1 (5 bases). Germline CDR1 and CDR2: SGHRS and YFSETQ. The CDR3 length is 13 residues. With 4 bases removed from V and 4 bases from J, the gap between germline ends came to 11 bases. The DNA for the CDR3 is TGCGCCAGCAGCCTCCGCGGGGGCACTGAAGCTTTCTTT. It encodes CASSLRGGTEAFF.

This rearrangement joins TRBV2 to TRBJ1-1; D remains ambiguous. Germline V gene sequence: CDR1 SNHLY, CDR2 FYNNEI. The CDR3 is 13 residues long. V was pared by 4 bases and J by 2 bases, with 8 bases between. The CDR3 DNA follows: TGTGCCAGCAGTGGGCAGTTAAACACTGAAGCTTTCTTT. Amino acid sequence: CASSGQLNTEAFF.

There are many counts of this clone. V usage is TRBV9 and J usage is TRBJ1-5, with 8 positions matching TRBD1. Trimming at V came to 0 bases and at J to 6 bases, leaving 5 bases not matched to a gene. The CDR3 totals 15 residues. CDR1 SGDLS and CDR2 YYNGEE come from the germline V gene. The DNA for the CDR3 is TGTGCCAGCAGCGTAGGGACAGGGTACGGTCAGCCCCAGCATTTT. Translated, it gives CASSVGTGYGQPQHF.

The chain is built from TRBV30 and TRBJ1-1; D not resolved. This CDR3 region has 10 residues. Trimming removed 1 base from V and 7 bases from J, with 4 bases in between. The germline V gene encodes CDR1 GTSNPN and CDR2 SVGIG (reference sequence). CDR3 DNA sequence: TGTGCCTGGAGTGCCATTGAAGCTTTCTTT. This translates into CAWSAIEAFF.

The V and J genes are TRBV6-4 and TRBJ2-1; 7 bases match TRBD1. The CDR3 extends over 14 amino acids. CDR1 and CDR2 from the germline V gene are MRHNA and SNTAGT. Losses at the gene ends were 3 bases for V and 6 bases for J; bases not matched to a gene: 5. CDR3 nucleotide sequence: TGTGCCAGCAGTGAACAGGGGTTTTTCAATGAGCAGTTCTTC. It yields the protein CASSEQGFFNEQFF.

This clone showed up just a few times. The chain carries TRBV7-9 and TRBJ1-5, with unresolved D. CDR3 length: 14 amino acids. Looked up from germline, CDR1 is SEHNR and CDR2 is FQNEAQ (reference sequence). Deletions cut 5 bases from V and 5 bases from J, with 13 bases between. In DNA, the CDR3 is TGTGCCAGCAGCCCCCCGGAGGGAGATCAGCCCCAGCATTTT. Residues: CASSPPEGDQPQHF.

V gene TRBV5-1 combines with J gene TRBJ1-4, with 9 bases that match TRBD1. This CDR3 comprises 16 residues. Germline values: CDR1 SGHRS, CDR2 YFSETQ. Unmatched junction bases numbered 9, after V lost 7 bases and J lost 2 bases. As DNA, the CDR3 is TGCGCCAGCTTCCGGGACAGGGAGGCGACTAATGAAAAACTGTTTTTT. It is translated as CASFRDREATNEKLFF.

This clone was found a few times. The CDR3, as DNA: TGTGCCAGCAGCTTTAGACAGGGGGCTACTGAAGCTTTCTTT. It codes for CASSFRQGATEAFF. J is TRBJ1-1 and V is TRBV7-8; 10 nucleotides align to TRBD1. J gave up 5 bases and V 3 bases, and 3 bases lay outside the gene matches. The CDR3 has 14 residues. CDR1 is SGHVS and CDR2 is FQNEAQ in the germline V gene. The full variable domain, its missing parts supplied by reference TRBV7-8 and TRBJ1-1, is GAGVSQSPRYKVAKRGQDVALRCDPISGHVSLFWYQQALGQGPEFLTYFQNEAQLDKSGLPSDRFFAERPEGSVSTLKIQRTQQEDSAVYLCASSFRQGATEAFFGQGTRLTVV.

V usage is TRBV4-2 and J usage is TRBJ1-2, with TRBD1 matching 7 bases. Looked up from germline, CDR1 is LGHNA and CDR2 is YNFKEQ. V lost 3 bases to trimming and J lost 7 bases; unmatched junction nucleotides: 8. CDR3 length: 14 amino acids. The CDR3 region has the DNA TGTGCCAGCAGCCAGGTTGGACAGGCGGGTGGCTACACCTTC. Protein sequence: CASSQVGQAGGYTF.

The rearrangement joins TRBV18 to TRBJ2-5; 9 bases are shared with TRBD2. V lost 1 base, J lost 1 base, and 7 bases stayed unmatched. CDR3 length: 17 residues. Germline V gene sequence: CDR1 KGHSH, CDR2 LQKENI. The CDR3 loop is CASSPLTSGRLQETQYF. As DNA, the CDR3 is TGTGCCAGCTCACCACTGACTAGCGGTCGCCTCCAAGAGACCCAGTACTTC.

The chain recombines TRBV30 with TRBJ2-7; a possible D gene is TRBD2 (6 bases). Germline V gene lookup returns CDR1 GTSNPN and CDR2 SVGIG (reference sequence). The CDR3 is 18 residues long. The V end was cut by 0 bases, the J end by 0 bases, with 21 bases between. In DNA, the CDR3 is TGTGCCTGGAGTGTCTGGGACTCCTACCGATCTGGCTCCTACGAGCAGTACTTC. This translates into CAWSVWDSYRSGSYEQYF.